What follows are 10 T cell receptor beta chains derived from one specimen sequenced in a study of blood T cell repertoires in COVID-19. Generated by immunoSEQ multiplex PCR, the TCRdb table keeps only in-frame clones and is missing some. The sample has roughly 280,000 clones, 80% to 90% seen once. The sequencing input was peripheral blood. These receptors originate from a man younger than 40 with active or convalescent COVID-19.

To note about this clone: Within the sample, other DNA sequences also encode this same CDR3. The chain links TRBV18 to TRBJ2-5; TRBD2 agrees at 7 bases. Germline loops: CDR1 KGHSH, CDR2 LQKENI. V shed 1 base and J 5 bases; nucleotides not matched to a gene: 1. This CDR3 has 13 residues. The CDR3 nucleotides read TGTGCCAGCTCACCACAGGGAGGGGAGACCCAGTACTTC. Protein: CASSPQGGETQYF.

The gene calls are TRBV27 and TRBJ1-5; 7 bases agree with TRBD1. Trimming took 5 bases from V and 3 from J; bases not matched to a gene: 4. The CDR3 runs to 14 residues. CDR1 is MNHEY and CDR2 is SMNVEV in the germline V gene (reference sequence). CDR3 sequence reads: CASSQQGPNQPQHF. The DNA of the CDR3 is TGTGCCAGCAGTCAACAGGGGCCCAATCAGCCCCAGCATTTT.

CDR3 bases: TGCGCCAGCAGCCAAGTTTTACAGGCGTCTGGGGCCAACGTCCTGACTTTC. It specifies CASSQVLQASGANVLTF. The V gene is TRBV4-1, the J gene TRBJ2-6; weak D call: TRBD1 (5 bases). Between the trimmed V and J ends, which lost 1 base and 1 base, there was a span of 11 bases. CDR3 size: 17 residues. CDR1 and CDR2 (germline): MGHRA, YSYEKL.

The chain uses TRBV18 and TRBJ2-5; D is perhaps TRBD2 (6 bases). The CDR3 contains 15 residues. Trimming shortened V by 2 bases and J by 4 bases, and 14 bases separated the two germline ends. CDR1 is KGHSH and CDR2 is LQKENI in the germline V gene. The CDR3 DNA is TGTGCCAGCTCACCATTTGGGCAGGAGGGAGAGACCCAGTACTTC. Protein: CASSPFGQEGETQYF.

The chain recombines TRBV4-1 with TRBJ1-6, with D uncertain. The CDR3 totals 20 residues. CDR1 is MGHRA, CDR2 YSYEKL, per germline. The V gene lost 1 base and the J gene lost 0 bases, with 19 bases spanning the gap. The CDR3, as DNA: TGCGCCAGCAGCCAAGTTTCACAGAATCTGATCAGCTCCTATAATTCACCCCTCCACTTT. It translates to CASSQVSQNLISSYNSPLHF.

This clone was counted a few times. The rearrangement links TRBV5-1 to TRBJ2-2, with 9 bases matching TRBD1. Germline V gene lookup returns CDR1 SGHRS and CDR2 YFSETQ. The CDR3 runs to 17 residues. V trimming: 0 bases; J trimming: 2 bases; junction bases outside the gene matches: 5. The CDR3 coding sequence is TGCGCCAGCAGCTTGGTCGGGACAGGGATAAACACCGGGGAGCTGTTTTTT. As protein: CASSLVGTGINTGELFF.

This chain links TRBV5-4 with TRBJ2-7, with D possibly matching TRBD1 (5 bases). V lost 1 base to trimming and J lost 0 bases, with 17 bases between them. The CDR3 totals 17 residues. CDR1 is SGHNT and CDR2 is YYREEE in the germline V gene (reference sequence). The chain's CDR3 is CASSLMTVRVGSYEQYF. DNA of the CDR3: TGTGCCAGCAGCTTGATGACGGTCAGGGTGGGCTCCTACGAGCAGTACTTC.

There are a few counts of this clone. The rearrangement links TRBV27 to TRBJ1-6; D is possibly TRBD1 (5 bases). The CDR3 runs 16 residues. Deletions cut 5 bases from V and 3 bases from J, with 14 bases between. Germline V gene sequence: CDR1 MNHEY, CDR2 SMNVEV (reference sequence). CDR3 in amino acids: CASSPQAFVYNSPLHF. CDR3 bases: TGTGCCAGCAGTCCACAGGCATTCGTCTATAATTCACCCCTCCACTTT.

This clone was recorded only once. V is TRBV6-2 or TRBV6-3 and J is TRBJ1-2, with a tentative D call TRBD1 (5 bases). CDR3 length: 15 amino acids. CDR1 MNHEY and CDR2 SVGEGT come from the germline V gene. Trimming removed 2 bases at V and 4 bases at J, with 14 bases between. The CDR3, as DNA: TGTGCCAGCAGTTACCGGCGTGACAGAATCTATGGCTACACCTTC. As protein: CASSYRRDRIYGYTF.

The gene calls are TRBV7-8 and TRBJ2-1; 8 nucleotides agree with TRBD1. The CDR3 is 13 residues long. Trimming at V came to 5 bases and at J to 4 bases, leaving 1 base not matched to a gene. Germline V lookup: CDR1 SGHVS, CDR2 FQNEAQ. Written as DNA, the CDR3 is TGTGCCAGCAGCCGGACAGGGTACAATGAGCAGTTCTTC. It translates to CASSRTGYNEQFF.